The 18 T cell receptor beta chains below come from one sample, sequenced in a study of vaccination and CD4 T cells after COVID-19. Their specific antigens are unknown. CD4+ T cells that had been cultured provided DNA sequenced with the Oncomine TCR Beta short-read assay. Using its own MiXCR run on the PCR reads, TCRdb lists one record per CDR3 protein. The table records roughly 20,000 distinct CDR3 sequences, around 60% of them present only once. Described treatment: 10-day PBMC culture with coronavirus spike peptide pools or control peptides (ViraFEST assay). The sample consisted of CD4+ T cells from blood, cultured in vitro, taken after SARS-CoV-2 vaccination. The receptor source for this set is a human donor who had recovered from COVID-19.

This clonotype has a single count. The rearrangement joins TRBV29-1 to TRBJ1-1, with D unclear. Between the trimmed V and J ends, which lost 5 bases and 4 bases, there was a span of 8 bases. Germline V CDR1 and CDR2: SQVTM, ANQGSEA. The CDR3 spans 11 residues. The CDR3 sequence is CSVLGGTEAFF. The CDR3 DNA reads TGCAGCGTTCTGGGTGGCACTGAAGCTTTCTTT.

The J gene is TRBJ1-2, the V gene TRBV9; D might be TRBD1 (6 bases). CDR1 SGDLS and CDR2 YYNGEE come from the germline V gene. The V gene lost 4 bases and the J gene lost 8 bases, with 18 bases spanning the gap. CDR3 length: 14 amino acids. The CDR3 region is CASSPTGMTYGYTF. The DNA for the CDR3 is TGTGCCAGCAGCCCTACAGGGATGACCTACGGCTACACCTTC.

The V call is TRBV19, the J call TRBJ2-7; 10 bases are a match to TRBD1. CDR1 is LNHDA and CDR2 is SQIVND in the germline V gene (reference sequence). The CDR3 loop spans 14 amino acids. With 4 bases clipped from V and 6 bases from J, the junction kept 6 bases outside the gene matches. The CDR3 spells CASSKGTGAREQYF. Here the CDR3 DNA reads TGTGCCAGTAGTAAGGGGACAGGGGCTCGCGAGCAGTACTTC.

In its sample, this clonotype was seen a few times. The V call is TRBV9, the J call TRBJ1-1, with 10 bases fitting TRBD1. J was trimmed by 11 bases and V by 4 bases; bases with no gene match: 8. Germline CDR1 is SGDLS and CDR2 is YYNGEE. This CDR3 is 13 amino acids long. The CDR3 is CASSTEDRGRAFF. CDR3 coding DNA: TGTGCCAGCAGCACCGAAGACAGGGGGCGTGCTTTCTTT. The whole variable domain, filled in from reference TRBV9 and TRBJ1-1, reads DSGVTQTPKHLITATGQRVTLRCSPRSGDLSVYWYQQSLDQGLQFLIQYYNGEERAKGNILERFSAQQFPDLHSELNLSSLELGDSALYFCASSTEDRGRAFFGQGTRLTVV.

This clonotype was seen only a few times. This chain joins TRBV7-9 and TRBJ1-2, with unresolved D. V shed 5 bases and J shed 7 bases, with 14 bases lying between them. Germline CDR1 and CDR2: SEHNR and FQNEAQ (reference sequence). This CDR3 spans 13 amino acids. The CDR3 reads CASSGGGISGYTF. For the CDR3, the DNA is TGTGCCAGCAGCGGAGGAGGGATCTCTGGCTACACCTTC.

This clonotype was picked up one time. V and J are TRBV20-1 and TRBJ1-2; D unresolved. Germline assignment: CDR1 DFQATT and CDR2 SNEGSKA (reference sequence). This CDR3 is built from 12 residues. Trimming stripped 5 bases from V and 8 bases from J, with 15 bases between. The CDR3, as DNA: TGCAGTGCTGGTGCCAGGAGTAGAGGCTACACCTTC. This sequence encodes CSAGARSRGYTF.

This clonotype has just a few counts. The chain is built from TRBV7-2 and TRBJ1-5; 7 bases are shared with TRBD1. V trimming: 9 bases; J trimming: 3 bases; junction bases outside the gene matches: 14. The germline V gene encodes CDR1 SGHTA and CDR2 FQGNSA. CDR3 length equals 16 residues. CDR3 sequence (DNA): TGTGCCAGACACCCTGATGGGACAGATTCCAATCAGCCCCAGCATTTT. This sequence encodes CARHPDGTDSNQPQHF.

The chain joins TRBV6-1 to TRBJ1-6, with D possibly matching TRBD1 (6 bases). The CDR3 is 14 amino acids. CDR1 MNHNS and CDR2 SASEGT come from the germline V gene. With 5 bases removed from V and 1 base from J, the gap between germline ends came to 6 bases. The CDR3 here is CASSQGSYNSPLHF. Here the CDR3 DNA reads TGTGCCAGCAGTCAGGGGTCCTATAATTCACCCCTCCACTTT.

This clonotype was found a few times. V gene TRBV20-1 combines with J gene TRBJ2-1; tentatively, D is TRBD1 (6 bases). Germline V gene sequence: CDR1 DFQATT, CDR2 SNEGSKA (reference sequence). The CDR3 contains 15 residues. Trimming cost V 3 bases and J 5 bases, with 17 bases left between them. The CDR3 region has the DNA TGCAGTGCTAGCGTAATGGGGGCCGGCAACAATGAGCAGTTCTTC. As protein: CSASVMGAGNNEQFF.

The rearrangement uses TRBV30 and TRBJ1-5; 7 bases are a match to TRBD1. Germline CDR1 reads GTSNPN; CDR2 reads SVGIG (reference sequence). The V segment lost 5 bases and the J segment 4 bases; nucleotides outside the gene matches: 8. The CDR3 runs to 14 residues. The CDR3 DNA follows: TGTGCCTGGGCCCGGGACAGTGTTAATCAGCCCCAGCATTTT. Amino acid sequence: CAWARDSVNQPQHF.

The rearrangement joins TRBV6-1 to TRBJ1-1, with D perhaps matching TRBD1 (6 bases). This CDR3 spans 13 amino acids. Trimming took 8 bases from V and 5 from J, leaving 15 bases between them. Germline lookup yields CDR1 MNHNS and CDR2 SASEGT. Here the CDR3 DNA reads TGTGCCAGCGGTATGTTGAGGGGGACTGAAGCTTTCTTT. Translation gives CASGMLRGTEAFF.

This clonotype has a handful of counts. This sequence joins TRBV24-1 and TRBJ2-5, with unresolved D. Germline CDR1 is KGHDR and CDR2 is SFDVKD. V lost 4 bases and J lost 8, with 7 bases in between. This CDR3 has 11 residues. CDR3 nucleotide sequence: TGTGCCACCAGTGAGTCCGATACCCAGTACTTC. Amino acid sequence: CATSESDTQYF.

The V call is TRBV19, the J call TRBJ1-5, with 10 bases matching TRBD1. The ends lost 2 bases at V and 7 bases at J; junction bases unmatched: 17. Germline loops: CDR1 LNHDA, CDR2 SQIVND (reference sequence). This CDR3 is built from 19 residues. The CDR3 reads CASSIPTGGSSSSGQPQHF. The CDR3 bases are TGTGCCAGTAGTATACCGACAGGGGGCTCCTCAAGTTCAGGACAGCCCCAGCATTTT.

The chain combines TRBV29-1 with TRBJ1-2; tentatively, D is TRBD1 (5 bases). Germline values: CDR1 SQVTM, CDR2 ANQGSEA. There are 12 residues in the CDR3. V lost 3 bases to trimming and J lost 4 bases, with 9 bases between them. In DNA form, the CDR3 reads TGCAGCGTTGACAGCACAGGCTATGGCTACACCTTC. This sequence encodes CSVDSTGYGYTF.

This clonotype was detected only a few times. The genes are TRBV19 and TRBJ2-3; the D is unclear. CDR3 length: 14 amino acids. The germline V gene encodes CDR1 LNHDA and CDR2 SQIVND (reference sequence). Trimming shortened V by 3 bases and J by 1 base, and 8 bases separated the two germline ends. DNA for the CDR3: TGTGCCAGTAGTATCGGTGGAGGCACAGATACGCAGTATTTT. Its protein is CASSIGGGTDTQYF.

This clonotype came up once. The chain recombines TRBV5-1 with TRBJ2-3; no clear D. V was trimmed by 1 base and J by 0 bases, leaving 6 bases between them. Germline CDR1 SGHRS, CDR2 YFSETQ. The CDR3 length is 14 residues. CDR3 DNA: TGCGCCAGCAGCTTGACGGTTAGCACAGATACGCAGTATTTT. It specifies CASSLTVSTDTQYF.

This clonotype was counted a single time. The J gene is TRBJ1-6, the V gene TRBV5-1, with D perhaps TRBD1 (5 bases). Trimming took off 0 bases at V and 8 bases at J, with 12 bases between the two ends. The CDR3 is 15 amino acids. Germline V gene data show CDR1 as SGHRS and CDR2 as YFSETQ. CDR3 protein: CASSLAPGEDSPLHF. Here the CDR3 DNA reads TGCGCCAGCAGCTTGGCCCCGGGGGAGGATTCACCCCTCCACTTT.

The CDR3: CASSQGQGALRTEAFF. The CDR3 bases are TGCGCCAGCTCTCAGGGTCAGGGGGCGCTCCGGACTGAAGCTTTCTTT. The chain is built from TRBV10-2 and TRBJ1-1, with TRBD1 matching over 8 bases. The V segment lost 8 bases and the J segment 5 bases; nucleotides outside the gene matches: 16. Germline loops: CDR1 WSHSY, CDR2 SAAADI. This CDR3 has 16 residues.